This T cell receptor (beta chain) was recorded in a study of regulatory T cells in long-lasting Graves disease. Building the TCR beta libraries relied on iRepertoire HTBI primers, and CDR3 regions underwent Arm-PCR. Using its own MiXCR run on the multiplex PCR reads, TCRdb lists one record per CDR3 protein. The table includes over 350,000 distinct CDR3 sequences, roughly 20% detected once. CDR1 and CDR2 (germline): LGHDT, YNNKEL (reference sequence). There are 13 residues in the CDR3. V lost 6 bases to trimming and J lost 4 bases, with 9 bases between them. Noted time point: persistent/refractory GD, antithyroid drugs over 5 years with positive TRAb. After RNA was extracted from PBMCs, the TCR library was made from it.

The chain recombines TRBV3-1 with TRBJ2-2, with a tentative D call TRBD1 (5 bases). The receptor was isolated from a female donor with Graves disease. The starting material was peripheral blood mononuclear cells (PBMCs), obtained when the disease was refractory, from a patient treated with antithyroid drugs. For the CDR3, the DNA is TGTGCCAGCAGACAGGACGTCACCGGGGAGCTGTTTTTT. Its protein is CASRQDVTGELFF.